These 23 T cell receptor beta chains were all obtained from the same sample, sequenced in a study of blood T cell repertoires in COVID-19. TCRdb's table, derived via immunoSEQ multiplex PCR, lists solely in-frame clones and lacks some. The sample consists of about 140,000 clones, roughly four fifths of them appearing once. The sequenced sample consisted of peripheral blood. The receptors shown here come from a woman in her 50s with active or convalescent COVID-19.

The chain carries TRBV6-6 and TRBJ1-1; possibly TRBD1 for D (5 bases). In germline, CDR1 is MNHNY, CDR2 SVGAGI (reference sequence). The CDR3 totals 13 residues. Trimming shortened V by 2 bases and J by 6 bases, and 10 bases separated the two germline ends. Written as DNA, the CDR3 is TGTGCCAGCAGTTACGGGGGGGGACCTGAAGCTTTCTTT. Translated, it gives CASSYGGGPEAFF.

The chain employs TRBV7-8 and TRBJ1-5; no clear D gene. Germline CDR1 is SGHVS and CDR2 is FQNEAQ. CDR3 length equals 17 residues. V gave up 3 bases and J gave up 1 base, with 16 bases separating them. CDR3 DNA sequence: TGTGCCAGCAGCTTCGCTAGAGTCGCAATCAGCAATCAGCCCCAGCATTTT. Amino acids: CASSFARVAISNQPQHF.

The rearrangement links TRBV14 to TRBJ1-1; the match to TRBD1 covers 7 bases. This CDR3 contains 13 residues. Germline V gene sequence: CDR1 SGHDN, CDR2 FVKESK. With V trimmed by 4 bases and J by 4 bases, 3 bases remained unmatched. The CDR3 reads CASSLYRGTEAFF. The CDR3 region has the DNA TGTGCCAGCAGCCTTTACAGGGGCACTGAAGCTTTCTTT.

This clone came up once. The rearrangement links TRBV5-5 to TRBJ1-2, with no clear D. Trimming cost V 0 bases and J 8 bases, with 14 bases left between them. The germline V gene has CDR1 SGHKS and CDR2 YYEKEE (reference sequence). The CDR3 runs 14 residues. The CDR3 here is CASSLGNYARGYTF. Here the CDR3 DNA reads TGTGCCAGCAGCTTGGGAAACTACGCTAGGGGCTACACCTTC. Full variable domain (remainder filled in from reference TRBV5-5 and TRBJ1-2): DAGVTQSPTHLIKTRGQQVTLRCSPISGHKSVSWYQQVLGQGPQFIFQYYEKEERGRGNFPDRFSARQFPNYSSELNVNALLLGDSALYLCASSLGNYARGYTFGSGTRLTVV.

V gene TRBV19 combines with J gene TRBJ2-3; tentatively, D is TRBD1 (6 bases). The germline V gene has CDR1 LNHDA and CDR2 SQIVND (reference sequence). The CDR3 has 16 residues. Deletions cut 6 bases from V and 4 bases from J, with 20 bases between. This CDR3 is CASRIRPEQGADTQYF. The CDR3 DNA follows: TGTGCCAGTAGAATACGACCGGAACAGGGAGCAGATACGCAGTATTTT.

V gene TRBV19 combines with J gene TRBJ2-3, with D possibly being TRBD1 (6 bases). V was trimmed by 8 bases and J by 5 bases, leaving 17 bases between them. In germline, CDR1 is LNHDA, CDR2 SQIVND (reference sequence). The CDR3 totals 14 residues. CDR3 loop: CASAQGHRIDTQYF. CDR3 nucleotides: TGTGCCAGTGCCCAGGGACACCGGATAGATACGCAGTATTTT.

The CDR3 here is CASSPQGSNTEAFF. DNA for the CDR3: TGTGCCAGCAGCCCCCAGGGCTCGAACACTGAAGCTTTCTTT. The gene calls are TRBV9 and TRBJ1-1, with D possibly matching TRBD1 (5 bases). CDR3 length: 14 amino acids. In germline, CDR1 is SGDLS, CDR2 YYNGEE. Trimming shortened V by 4 bases and J by 1 base, and 11 bases separated the two germline ends. The complete variable domain, with remaining parts taken from reference TRBV9 and TRBJ1-1, reads DSGVTQTPKHLITATGQRVTLRCSPRSGDLSVYWYQQSLDQGLQFLIQYYNGEERAKGNILERFSAQQFPDLHSELNLSSLELGDSALYFCASSPQGSNTEAFFGQGTRLTVV.

The gene calls are TRBV28 and TRBJ2-1; TRBD2 agrees at 7 bases. CDR3 length equals 15 residues. The germline V gene encodes CDR1 MDHEN and CDR2 SYDVKM. With 8 bases clipped from V and 0 bases from J, the junction kept 7 bases outside the gene matches. CDR3 in amino acids: CASVRGGSSYNEQFF. As DNA, the CDR3 is TGTGCCAGCGTCCGGGGAGGGAGCTCCTACAATGAGCAGTTCTTC.

This chain joins TRBV11-3 and TRBJ2-1, with 9 positions matching TRBD1. The CDR3 length is 15 residues. Germline V gene lookup returns CDR1 SGHNT and CDR2 YENEEA. J gave up 3 bases and V 5 bases, and 5 bases lay outside the gene matches. In DNA form, the CDR3 reads TGTGCCAGCAGCCCCCGACAGGGGGTCTACAATGAGCAGTTCTTC. This sequence encodes CASSPRQGVYNEQFF.

The V and J genes are TRBV9 and TRBJ2-2; D remains ambiguous. From germline, CDR1 is SGDLS and CDR2 YYNGEE. Trimming took 0 bases from V and 3 from J, leaving 3 bases between them. The CDR3 is 13 amino acids. CDR3 loop: CASSVVDTGELFF. The CDR3 DNA is TGTGCCAGCAGCGTAGTAGACACCGGGGAGCTGTTTTTT.

This clone was seen a few times. The genes are TRBV30 and TRBJ1-6, with D unclear. V lost 2 bases and J lost 0, with 11 bases in between. The CDR3 consists of 16 residues. The germline V gene encodes CDR1 GTSNPN and CDR2 SVGIG (reference sequence). The CDR3 is CAWSSDSSSYNSPLHF. CDR3 sequence (DNA): TGTGCCTGGAGTTCGGATTCTAGCTCCTATAATTCACCCCTCCACTTT.

This sequence joins TRBV13 and TRBJ1-1; 8 nucleotides line up with TRBD1. The CDR3 is 14 residues long. Losses at the gene ends were 4 bases for V and 1 base for J; bases not matched to a gene: 2. Germline CDR1 reads PRHDT; CDR2 reads FYEKMQ (reference sequence). CDR3 coding DNA: TGTGCCAGCAGCTCGACAGGGGCGAACACTGAAGCTTTCTTT. Translation gives CASSSTGANTEAFF.

The chain couples TRBV29-1 to TRBJ1-4, with 10 bases that match TRBD1. The CDR3 spans 15 residues. Germline V gives CDR1 SQVTM, CDR2 ANQGSEA. With 4 bases clipped from V and 0 bases from J, the junction kept 2 bases outside the gene matches. CDR3 residues: CSVGGQGATNEKLFF. The CDR3 region has the DNA TGCAGCGTTGGAGGACAGGGGGCAACTAATGAAAAACTGTTTTTT.

The V call is TRBV6-5, the J call TRBJ2-3; weak D call: TRBD2 (6 bases). Germline CDR1 reads MNHEY; CDR2 reads SVGAGI. Between the trimmed V and J ends, which lost 5 bases and 4 bases, there was a span of 13 bases. This CDR3 contains 14 residues. The DNA of the CDR3 is TGTGCCAGCAGTCTCGGACTACCTCCAGATACGCAGTATTTT. Its translation is CASSLGLPPDTQYF.

The chain carries TRBV5-1 and TRBJ2-1, with 8 positions matching TRBD2. The V and J ends lost 0 bases and 1 base, in that order; junction bases with no gene match: 9. The germline V gene has CDR1 SGHRS and CDR2 YFSETQ. CDR3 size: 18 residues. The CDR3 DNA sequence: TGCGCCAGCAGCTTGGCCGGCGGCGGGAGGTTTTCCTACAATGAGCAGTTCTTC. Encoded protein: CASSLAGGGRFSYNEQFF.

The chain is built from TRBV28 and TRBJ1-2; possible D gene TRBD1, 5 bases. CDR1 MDHEN and CDR2 SYDVKM come from the germline V gene. The germline V and J ends were trimmed by 2 bases and 5 bases, with 18 bases remaining between them. The CDR3 runs 16 residues. The CDR3 DNA is TGTGCCAGCAGTTTACAAAGTTGGAGGGGCTATTATGGCTACACCTTC. Translated, it gives CASSLQSWRGYYGYTF.

The rearrangement joins TRBV11-3 to TRBJ2-1; TRBD2 is a possible D gene (6 bases). The CDR3 spans 13 residues. Germline V gene sequence: CDR1 SGHNT, CDR2 YENEEA. The V end was cut by 3 bases, the J end by 7 bases, with 10 bases between. CDR3 in amino acids: CASSFGGRNEQFF. CDR3 sequence (DNA): TGTGCCAGCAGCTTTGGAGGGCGGAATGAGCAGTTCTTC.

In its sample, this clone was seen a few times. The CDR3 region is CASSLDRRYEQYF. CDR3 in DNA: TGTGCCAGCAGCTTAGATCGCCGGTACGAGCAGTACTTC. This chain links TRBV11-2 with TRBJ2-7; no clear D gene. The CDR3 covers 13 residues. Germline CDR1 reads SGHAT; CDR2 reads FQNNGV. V dropped 0 bases and J dropped 4 bases, with 7 bases sitting between them. Full variable domain (missing parts from reference TRBV11-2 and TRBJ2-7): EAGVAQSPRYKIIEKRQSVAFWCNPISGHATLYWYQQILGQGPKLLIQFQNNGVVDDSQLPKDRFSAERLKGVDSTLKIQPAKLEDSAVYLCASSLDRRYEQYFGPGTRLTVT.

The V call is TRBV2, the J call TRBJ2-3; D unclear. The CDR3 has 14 residues. Trimming stripped 4 bases from V and 2 bases from J, with 10 bases between. Germline CDR1 reads SNHLY; CDR2 reads FYNNEI. The CDR3 spells CASSVLANTDTQYF. The CDR3 DNA follows: TGTGCCAGCAGTGTGTTGGCAAACACAGATACGCAGTATTTT. Complete variable domain (other parts from reference TRBV2 and TRBJ2-3): EPEVTQTPSHQVTQMGQEVILRCVPISNHLYFYWYRQILGQKVEFLVSFYNNEISEKSEIFDDQFSVERPDGSNFTLKIRSTKLEDSAMYFCASSVLANTDTQYFGPGTRLTVL.

The chain links TRBV28 to TRBJ2-7; 8 positions match TRBD1. Germline V gene data show CDR1 as MDHEN and CDR2 as SYDVKM. There are 14 residues in the CDR3. V was clipped by 7 bases and J by 0 bases; unmatched bases: 5. In DNA form, the CDR3 reads TGTGCCAGCAAAAGGACAGGGACCTCCTACGAGCAGTACTTC. This codes for CASKRTGTSYEQYF.

V usage is TRBV4-3 and J usage is TRBJ2-1; the D gene is possibly TRBD2 (5 bases). The CDR3 length is 18 residues. The germline V gene has CDR1 LGHNA and CDR2 YSLEER. V lost 0 bases and J lost 10, with 25 bases in between. The CDR3 spells CASSQDSGTGTPGGEQFF. CDR3 in DNA: TGCGCCAGCAGCCAAGATTCGGGAACGGGCACCCCGGGTGGGGAGCAGTTCTTC.

The genes are TRBV12-3 or TRBV12-4 and TRBJ1-1; D unresolved. The V and J ends lost 6 bases and 1 base respectively, with 9 bases between them. This CDR3 comprises 13 residues. In nucleotides, the CDR3 is TGTGCCAGCAGCCCGGACTGGAACACTGAAGCTTTCTTT. Residues: CASSPDWNTEAFF.

This rearrangement joins TRBV11-1 to TRBJ2-1; TRBD2 agrees at 10 bases. With 4 bases clipped from V and 2 bases from J, the junction kept 2 bases outside the gene matches. Germline V gene lookup returns CDR1 SGHAT and CDR2 FQDESV (reference sequence). The CDR3 totals 15 residues. The CDR3 region is CASSSSGRAYNEQFF. The CDR3 DNA is TGTGCCAGCAGCTCAAGCGGGAGGGCCTACAATGAGCAGTTCTTC. The entire variable domain, with the rest obtained from reference TRBV11-1 and TRBJ2-1, is as follows: EAEVAQSPRYKITEKSQAVAFWCDPISGHATLYWYRQILGQGPELLVQFQDESVVDDSQLPKDRFSAERLKGVDSTLKIQPAELGDSAMYLCASSSSGRAYNEQFFGPGTRLTVL.